This passage covers 13 T cell receptor beta chains from one sample sequenced in a study of human T cells and chemical hapten exposure. Specified time point: pre-sensitization, week 0. The treatment denotes: therapeutic diphenylcyclopropenone sensitization with weekly scalp DPC. One entry per CDR3 protein, called by TCRdb with MiXCR from the RACE reads. Here the sample spans approximately 260,000 distinct CDR3 sequences, about 8.6% being singletons. The sequences come from whole blood, collected in connection with sensitization to the hapten diphenylcyclopropenone (DPC). These receptors were collected from a woman aged 40 to 50 with alopecia areata. Some clones in this sample may be carry-over from other donors' samples.

Many counts were recorded for this clonotype. This rearrangement joins TRBV12-3 or TRBV12-4 to TRBJ2-3; 8 bases line up with TRBD2. This CDR3 is built from 13 residues. V lost 7 bases and J lost 7; bases outside the gene matches: 7. The CDR3 loop reads CASTSGLANTQYF. CDR3 DNA: TGTGCCAGCACTTCCGGACTAGCAAATACGCAGTATTTT.

This clonotype was found a few times. V is TRBV7-3 and J is TRBJ2-3; TRBD2 aligns across 12 bases. The trim removed 0 bases at V and 7 bases at J, leaving 5 bases unmatched. The CDR3 totals 16 residues. Germline CDR1 reads SGHTA; CDR2 reads FQGTGA. CDR3 in DNA: TGTGCCAGCAGCTTAACTCAACTAGCGGGAGGACATACGCAGTATTTT. Translating gives CASSLTQLAGGHTQYF.

In its sample, this clonotype was seen a few times. The J gene is TRBJ1-6, the V gene TRBV5-1; 8 bases are shared with TRBD1. V gave up 5 bases and J gave up 5 bases; unmatched junction bases: 3. In germline, CDR1 is SGHRS, CDR2 YFSETQ. The CDR3 covers 14 residues. The CDR3 loop reads CASSGTGDNSPLHF. The CDR3 DNA reads TGCGCCAGCAGTGGGACAGGAGATAATTCACCCCTCCACTTT.

This clonotype occurred a few times. V gene TRBV4-1 combines with J gene TRBJ2-3; D possibly corresponds to TRBD2 (5 bases). V shed 8 bases and J shed 2 bases, with 17 bases lying between them. The CDR3 sequence is 15 residues long. Germline CDR1 and CDR2: MGHRA and YSYEKL. The CDR3 nucleotides read TGCGCCAGCTCTCCCGGACTGGGCCACACAGATACGCAGTATTTT. It encodes CASSPGLGHTDTQYF.

This clonotype was seen a few times. In DNA, the CDR3 is TGCGCCAGCAGCTCGGAAGGCAATCAGCCCCAGCATTTT. It specifies CASSSEGNQPQHF. The chain links TRBV5-1 to TRBJ1-5; D call uncertain. V was cut by 3 bases and J by 2 bases, with 6 bases left in between. Germline V gene lookup returns CDR1 SGHRS and CDR2 YFSETQ. This CDR3 region has 13 residues.

The chain carries TRBV27 and TRBJ2-2; the D gene could be TRBD1 or TRBD2 (5 bases each). CDR1 MNHEY and CDR2 SMNVEV come from the germline V gene (reference sequence). The CDR3 runs to 13 residues. The V gene lost 10 bases and the J gene lost 7 bases, with 16 bases spanning the gap. The CDR3 nucleotides are TGTGCCACCGGACATCGAGGGGTCGGGGAGCTGTTTTTT. Protein product: CATGHRGVGELFF.

The rearrangement uses TRBV7-2 and TRBJ2-5, with 7 positions matching TRBD2. The germline gives CDR1 SGHTA, CDR2 FQGNSA. The trim removed 1 base at V and 3 bases at J, leaving 2 bases unmatched. The CDR3 spans 14 residues. The DNA for the CDR3 is TGTGCCAGCAGCTTAGGAGCGGGAAAAGAGACCCAGTACTTC. As protein: CASSLGAGKETQYF.

This clonotype was counted only a few times. A much larger clone differs from this one at a single base, so this may be a read error. The genes are TRBV2 and TRBJ1-1, with a tentative D call TRBD1 (6 bases). The germline V and J ends were trimmed by 5 bases and 7 bases, with 8 bases remaining between them. Germline lookup yields CDR1 SNHLY and CDR2 FYNNEI. The CDR3 loop spans 11 amino acids. The CDR3 protein is CASSWTVEAFF. CDR3 sequence (DNA): TGTGCCAGCAGTTGGACAGTTGAAGCTTTCTTT.

The rearrangement joins TRBV11-1 to TRBJ1-2, with 8 bases lining up with TRBD1. V dropped 2 bases and J dropped 7; count of bases not matched to a gene: 3. Germline V lookup: CDR1 SGHAT, CDR2 FQDESV (reference sequence). There are 13 residues in the CDR3. The CDR3 protein is CASSLQGALGYTF. Written as DNA, the CDR3 is TGTGCCAGCAGCTTACAGGGGGCGCTTGGCTACACCTTC.

In its sample, this clonotype was seen many times. V is TRBV28 and J is TRBJ1-2; 7 bases map to TRBD1. Per germline, CDR1 MDHEN and CDR2 SYDVKM. V lost 5 bases and J lost 4; bases outside the gene matches: 10. The CDR3 consists of 15 residues. For the CDR3, the DNA is TGTGCCAGCAGTCCTCACTCCGACAGGGTCTATGGCTACACCTTC. Protein product: CASSPHSDRVYGYTF.

In its sample, this clonotype was seen a few times. The V and J genes are TRBV5-1 and TRBJ2-7, with TRBD2 matching 8 bases. The V segment lost 4 bases and the J segment 4 bases; nucleotides outside the gene matches: 10. The CDR3 loop spans 15 amino acids. Per germline, CDR1 SGHRS and CDR2 YFSETQ. The CDR3 nucleotides are TGCGCCAGCAGCACCGGACTAGCCCGGGGATACGAGCAGTACTTC. Amino acid sequence: CASSTGLARGYEQYF. The whole variable domain, remainder taken from reference TRBV5-1 and TRBJ2-7, is KAGVTQTPRYLIKTRGQQVTLSCSPISGHRSVSWYQQTPGQGLQFLFEYFSETQRNKGNFPGRFSGRQFSNSRSEMNVSTLELGDSALYLCASSTGLARGYEQYFGPGTRLTVT.

The sample holds a few counts of this clonotype. For the CDR3, the DNA is TGTGCCAGCAGCTGGGGACTAGCGCAAGAGACCCAGTACTTC. Translation gives CASSWGLAQETQYF. This chain connects TRBV12-3 or TRBV12-4 to TRBJ2-5; 10 bases line up with TRBD2. V was clipped by 6 bases and J by 2 bases; unmatched bases: 3. The CDR3 has 14 amino acids.

This clonotype was seen a handful of times. The chain carries TRBV27 and TRBJ2-7, with 8 bases identical to TRBD2. Germline trimming cut 5 bases from V and 2 bases from J; bases unmatched to any gene: 20. The germline V gene encodes CDR1 MNHEY and CDR2 SMNVEV (reference sequence). There are 19 residues in the CDR3. This CDR3 is CASSPQISSGRHPAYEQYF. CDR3 nucleotides: TGTGCCAGCAGTCCACAAATCTCTAGCGGGCGGCACCCGGCCTACGAGCAGTACTTC.